This is a list of T cell receptor beta chains from one sample in a study of blood T cell repertoires in COVID-19. TCRdb's copy holds only in-frame clones and misses some; the assay was immunoSEQ multiplex PCR. Of about 140,000 clones listed, almost 90% are singletons. Sample: peripheral blood. These receptors came from a woman aged 60 to 75 with acute or convalescent COVID-19. Each CDR3 is given with its conserved first and last residue. D genes are given only for firm matches. A row's size may be missing; if present it is once, few, many or a size class.

j_call d_call v_call clone_size cdr3_nt cdr3_aa
TRBJ2-7 . TRBV28 . TGTGCCAGCAGTTTACCGACAGGCTCCTACGAGCAGTACTTC CASSLPTGSYEQYF
TRBJ1-2 TRBD1 TRBV7-2 . TGTGCCAGCAGCTTAGTCTCTGGGCAGGGGGGCGGCTACACCTTC CASSLVSGQGGGYTF
TRBJ2-3 . TRBV6-5 . TGTGCCAGCAGTTACTCTTCAGGCCTTACCACAGATACGCAGTATTTT CASSYSSGLTTDTQYF
TRBJ1-1 . TRBV7-2 . TGTGCCAGCAGCTTTCCGTGGGGGGGCGCATCGAACACTGAAGCTTTCTTT CASSFPWGGASNTEAFF
TRBJ1-5 TRBD1 TRBV3-1/TRBV3-2 . TGTGCCAGCAGCCGCTCCCAATGGGACAGGGGCAATCAGCCCCAGCATTTT CASSRSQWDRGNQPQHF
TRBJ1-2 TRBD1 TRBV6-8 . TGTGCCAGCAGTTACTGCGGCCAGGGGGTAAACTATGGCTACACCTTC CASSYCGQGVNYGYTF
TRBJ1-2 . TRBV21-1 . TGTGCCAGCAGCACGTGGGAGGGACTCGGCTACACCTTC CASSTWEGLGYTF
TRBJ1-2 . TRBV30 . TGTGCCTGGAGTGTAAACAGTCCCTATGGCTACACCTTC CAWSVNSPYGYTF
TRBJ1-5 . TRBV3-1/TRBV3-2 once TGTGCCAGCAGCCAAGACCGCGGCAGTCAGCCCCAGCATTTT CASSQDRGSQPQHF
TRBJ1-4 . TRBV2 few TGTGCCAGCAACAGGAGAAATGAAAAACTGTTTTTT CASNRRNEKLFF
TRBJ1-2 TRBD1 TRBV4-3 once TGCGCCAGCAGCCAAGGACAGGGGCAGCGCTATGGCTACACCTTC CASSQGQGQRYGYTF
TRBJ1-4 . TRBV11-1 . TGTGCCAGCAGCAGGACTATAGGCGGCGAAAAACTGTTTTTT CASSRTIGGEKLFF
TRBJ1-1 . TRBV6-6 . TGTGCCGTACAGGACGGGAACACTGAAGCTTTCTTT CAVQDGNTEAFF
TRBJ1-6 . TRBV7-2 . TGTGCCAGCAGCTTAGTATTCGCAGGGAATTCACCCCTCCACTTT CASSLVFAGNSPLHF
TRBJ1-5 TRBD1 TRBV19 . TGTGCCAGTAGTATATCCGCGGGACAGTACGGCAATCAGCCCCAGCATTTT CASSISAGQYGNQPQHF
TRBJ1-3 TRBD1 TRBV7-2 few TGTGCCAGCAGATTAGAGACAGGGTATTCTGGAAACACCATATATTTT CASRLETGYSGNTIYF
TRBJ1-2 TRBD1 TRBV28 . TGTGCCAGCAGTACAGGGGGCATAGCTAACTATGGCTACACCTTC CASSTGGIANYGYTF
TRBJ1-1 . TRBV20-1 . TGCAGTGCTAGTCAGGGGTCTGAAGCTTTCTTT CSASQGSEAFF
TRBJ2-5 . TRBV18 . TGTGCCAGCTCACCATCGGGTGGGGGGACAGTCCAAGAGACCCAGTACTTC CASSPSGGGTVQETQYF
TRBJ2-1 TRBD2 TRBV24-1 . TGTGCCACCAGTGCCCGGACTAGCGGGGGGTCCTTTTACAATGAGCAGTTCTTC CATSARTSGGSFYNEQFF
TRBJ2-7 . TRBV3-1/TRBV3-2 . TGTGCCAGCAGCCAAGGAGACTTTACCTACGAGCAGTACTTC CASSQGDFTYEQYF
TRBJ2-5 . TRBV7-7 . TGTGCTAGCAGCTCCACAGGCCACCAAGAGACCCAGTACTTC CASSSTGHQETQYF
TRBJ2-3 TRBD2 TRBV6-2/TRBV6-3 . TGTGCCAGCAGTTTTAGCGGGGGGCTTCCGGATACGCAGTATTTT CASSFSGGLPDTQYF
TRBJ2-3 . TRBV7-6 . TGTGCCAGCAGCTTAGCGGCGGTAGAACCCACAGATACGCAGTATTTT CASSLAAVEPTDTQYF
TRBJ1-2 TRBD1 TRBV5-4 . TGTGCCAGCGGTTACAGGGGTTTGAACTATGGCTACACCTTC CASGYRGLNYGYTF
TRBJ1-3 TRBD1 TRBV18 once TGTGCCAGCTCACCAGTTGGGACAGTAAGAAACACCATATATTTT CASSPVGTVRNTIYF
TRBJ1-5 TRBD1 TRBV18 . TGTGCCAGCTCACCACCGACAGGGGGCGGCTATCAGCCCCAGCATTTT CASSPPTGGGYQPQHF
TRBJ2-7 . TRBV29-1 once TGCAGCGTTGGGACAGCCTACGAGCAGTACTTC CSVGTAYEQYF
TRBJ2-7 . TRBV6-2/TRBV6-3 . TGTGCCAGCAGTTGGCCTAGGACAGTCTCCTACGAGCAGTACTTC CASSWPRTVSYEQYF
TRBJ2-4 TRBD1 TRBV7-2 . TGTGCCAGCAGCTTCACCGGGACAGGGGCCAAAAACATTCAGTACTTC CASSFTGTGAKNIQYF